This T cell receptor beta chain is from a study of T cell changes during pregnancy in multiple sclerosis (dated by TCRdb to between 2018 and 2021). About the study as a whole: The study looked at changes in the T cell repertoire across pregnancy in women with multiple sclerosis.

The library was generated by the immunoSEQ multiplex PCR assay. TCRdb carries this immuneACCESS record with in-frame sequences only. Its versions omit some clonotypes, under half of them owing to an unresolved V gene in the studies checked, with the rest unexplained. This sample gives 78,000 or so clones in total; about 90% of them show up just once. More than 1.4% of the sample goes to the ten largest clones. CDR3 length: 15 amino acids, cysteine to phenylalanine. Only the CDR3 region is kept as DNA, spanning 45 bases read in frame from base 1. V loses 0 bases at its end and J loses 8 bases; junction bases beyond the gene matches: 4. CDR1 and CDR2 were assigned from the germline V gene as SGDLS and YYNGEE. To note about this clone: The antigen it recognizes is unknown. No base-level quality is on record; no much larger clone is a single base apart.

This clonotype was obtained from a female donor with multiple sclerosis, enrolled in a pregnancy study. The sequence joins TRBV9 to TRBJ2-1; 11 nucleotides in the junction match TRBD2. The sample consisted of peripheral blood, taken before pregnancy. The CDR3 region has the sequence CASSVEVSGGDEQFF. Here is the DNA: TGTGCCAGCAGCGTAGAAGTTAGCGGGGGGGATGAGCAGTTCTTC.